The clone carrying this TCR beta chain was seen more than once but under ten times. No antigen is known for it. The data derive from a study of T cell repertoires in cytomegalovirus infection. Study-wide background: Both recently identified HLA-C-restricted and well-studied HLA-B-restricted CMV epitopes were used in the study.

Findings and caveats of the study: Ex vivo responses were dominated by HLA-C-restricted CMV-specific TCR beta clonotypes.

V trimming: 1 base; J trimming: 0 bases; junction bases outside the gene matches: 6. Germline CDR1 DFQATT, CDR2 SNEGSKA (reference sequence). CDR3 size: 15 residues. A single record per CDR3 protein comes from TCRdb applying MiXCR to the reads. The sample includes fewer than 1,000,000 distinct CDR3 sequences, around a third seen only once; the top ten take roughly 13%. The source material was cultured CD8+ T cells from PBMCs, sampled from culture after CMV antigen stimulation. The TCR was taken from a human donor in good health (CMV status not recorded). Some clones in this sample may be carry-over from other donors' samples. The V gene is TRBV20-1, the J gene TRBJ2-7, with 7 bases aligning to TRBD1. The CDR3 DNA sequence: TGCAGTGCTAGAGGGACCGGGACAGCCTCCTACGAGCAGTACTTC. Translated, it gives CSARGTGTASYEQYF.